This is a list of T cell receptor beta chains from one sample in a study of blood T cell repertoires in COVID-19. Data came from immunoSEQ multiplex PCR; TCRdb stores just in-frame clones and leaves some out. Here the sample spans under 200,000 clones, roughly 90% being singletons. Sequenced input: peripheral blood. The receptors come from a man aged 18 to 30 with active or convalescent COVID-19. Each CDR3 is given with its conserved first and last residue. Fields, in order: clone size, D gene, J gene, V gene, CDR3 protein, CDR3 DNA. A D gene is named only where the DNA matches it firmly. The size of a clone is reported for some rows only, either as once, few or many, or as a class for expanded clones.

. TRBD1 TRBJ1-3 TRBV10-3 CATTGDLSGNTIYF TGTGCCACCACAGGGGATCTTTCCGGAAACACCATATATTTT
. TRBD2 TRBJ2-3 TRBV2 CASAGGWTSGGKNTQYF TGTGCCAGCGCAGGGGGCTGGACTAGCGGGGGTAAGAATACGCAGTATTTT
. TRBD1 TRBJ2-5 TRBV10-3 CAIASGTGLGTQYF TGTGCCATCGCATCCGGGACAGGTCTCGGGACCCAGTACTTC
once . TRBJ2-3 TRBV6-2/TRBV6-3 CASSYAVRKSTDTQYF TGTGCCAGCAGTTACGCGGTTAGGAAGAGCACAGATACGCAGTATTTT
. TRBD1 TRBJ1-1 TRBV29-1 CSVDRTGQVAEAFF TGCAGCGTCGATCGAACGGGACAGGTGGCTGAAGCTTTCTTT
few TRBD2 TRBJ2-1 TRBV3-1/TRBV3-2 CASSPGTSAYNEQFF TGTGCCAGCAGCCCCGGGACTAGCGCGTACAATGAGCAGTTCTTC
. TRBD1 TRBJ1-1 TRBV5-1 CASSLNGQGVRGTEAFF TGCGCCAGCAGCTTGAACGGGCAGGGGGTTCGGGGTACTGAAGCTTTCTTT
. . TRBJ2-1 TRBV24-1 CATSDRRGKSINEQFF TGTGCCACCAGTGATCGGCGCGGGAAGAGTATTAATGAGCAGTTCTTC
. . TRBJ2-3 TRBV7-8 CASKADTDTQYF TGTGCCAGCAAAGCGGACACAGATACGCAGTATTTT
. TRBD2 TRBJ2-4 TRBV5-6 CASSLTRGAGIQYF TGTGCCAGCAGCCTCACGCGGGGGGCAGGCATTCAGTACTTC
. . TRBJ1-1 TRBV18 CASSQGLNTEAFF TGTGCCAGCTCACAGGGGCTGAACACTGAAGCTTTCTTT
. . TRBJ1-6 TRBV10-1 CASSWEGIFYNSPLHF TGCGCCAGCAGTTGGGAGGGGATTTTCTATAATTCACCCCTCCACTTT
. TRBD1 TRBJ1-2 TRBV5-4 CASSPQQGTNYGYTF TGTGCCAGCAGCCCGCAACAGGGGACAAACTATGGCTACACCTTC
. TRBD2 TRBJ2-3 TRBV9 CASSALPSGGRVGSDTQYF TGTGCCAGCAGCGCCCTCCCCTCGGGCGGGAGGGTCGGGTCAGATACGCAGTATTTT
. TRBD2 TRBJ2-1 TRBV10-3 CAISDPTSGPPQGRGSYNEQFF TGTGCCATCAGTGACCCGACTAGCGGGCCCCCCCAGGGTCGGGGCTCCTACAATGAGCAGTTCTTC
. TRBD2 TRBJ2-7 TRBV3-1/TRBV3-2 CASSRPGGSGSDEQYF TGTGCCAGCAGCCGTCCCGGTGGTAGCGGGAGCGACGAGCAGTACTTC
. TRBD1 TRBJ1-3 TRBV2 CASRRGTANSGNTIYF TGTGCCAGCAGGAGAGGGACAGCTAACTCTGGAAACACCATATATTTT
. TRBD2 TRBJ2-3 TRBV11-2 CASSSQGLAGGADTQYF TGTGCCAGCAGCTCTCAGGGACTAGCGGGAGGGGCGGATACGCAGTATTTT
. TRBD2 TRBJ2-7 TRBV7-2 CASSIRLAGDTYEQYF TGTGCCAGCAGCATTCGGCTAGCGGGGGATACCTACGAGCAGTACTTC
. TRBD1 TRBJ1-4 TRBV3-1/TRBV3-2 CASSQTGGDEKLFF TGTGCCAGCAGCCAAACAGGGGGTGATGAAAAACTGTTTTTT
. . TRBJ1-5 TRBV12-3/TRBV12-4 CASTTGSGGPQHF TGTGCCAGCACCACAGGGTCGGGTGGGCCCCAGCATTTT
. . TRBJ1-1 TRBV15 CATSIGMGINEAFF TGTGCCACCAGCATCGGGATGGGCATAAATGAAGCTTTCTTT
. . TRBJ2-5 TRBV15 CATSSGGQGETQYF TGTGCCACCAGTTCTGGCGGGCAAGGAGAGACCCAGTACTTC
. TRBD1 TRBJ1-6 TRBV30 CAWTTGRHSPLHF TGTGCCTGGACGACAGGGAGACATTCACCCCTCCACTTT
. . TRBJ1-2 TRBV15 CATSRDLGRTTNYGYTF TGTGCCACCAGCAGAGATCTAGGCAGAACAACTAACTATGGCTACACCTTC
. . TRBJ1-6 TRBV28 CASSSGSVSPLHF TGTGCCAGCAGTTCGGGGTCCGTCTCACCCCTCCACTTT
. . TRBJ1-2 TRBV5-6 CASSLRGYGYTF TGTGCCAGCAGCTTGCGGGGGTATGGCTACACCTTC
. . TRBJ1-1 TRBV5-1 CASSFSGTEAFF TGCGCCAGCAGCTTCAGTGGCACTGAAGCTTTCTTT
. TRBD1 TRBJ1-2 TRBV12-3/TRBV12-4 CASSPTGASGYTF TGTGCCAGCAGTCCGACAGGGGCTAGTGGCTACACCTTC
. . TRBJ1-1 TRBV5-1 CASSFRGAQDLEAFF TGCGCCAGCAGCTTTCGGGGGGCACAGGATCTTGAAGCTTTCTTT
. TRBD2 TRBJ2-3 TRBV9 CASSVFAGEGADTQYF TGTGCCAGCAGCGTATTTGCGGGGGAAGGGGCAGATACGCAGTATTTT
. TRBD2 TRBJ2-7 TRBV27 CASSLNGPSGRTYEQYF TGTGCCAGCAGTCTGAATGGCCCTAGCGGGAGAACCTACGAGCAGTACTTC
few . TRBJ1-6 TRBV18 CASSSGFQGINSPLHF TGTGCCAGCTCATCAGGGTTTCAGGGAATTAATTCACCCCTCCACTTT
. . TRBJ1-4 TRBV19 CASSIVPGGEKLFF TGTGCCAGTAGTATAGTGCCAGGAGGTGAAAAACTGTTTTTT
. TRBD1 TRBJ2-5 TRBV3-1/TRBV3-2 CASSQDAGQGSETQYF TGTGCCAGCAGCCAAGATGCCGGACAGGGATCAGAGACCCAGTACTTC
. TRBD1 TRBJ2-7 TRBV11-2 CASSLGRTGSYEQYF TGTGCCAGCAGCTTAGGGCGGACAGGCTCCTACGAGCAGTACTTC
few . TRBJ2-7 TRBV4-1 CASSQEGQAGFYEQYF TGCGCCAGCAGCCAAGAGGGTCAGGCTGGCTTTTACGAGCAGTACTTC
. TRBD2 TRBJ2-7 TRBV5-4 CASSLEGTSVYEQYF TGTGCCAGCAGCTTGGAAGGGACTAGCGTCTACGAGCAGTACTTC
. TRBD1 TRBJ1-3 TRBV19 CASSLTWTGPGNTIYF TGTGCCAGTAGTCTAACATGGACAGGGCCTGGAAACACCATATATTTT
once . TRBJ1-6 TRBV14 CASSQDSSYNSPLHF TGTGCCAGCAGCCAAGATAGCTCCTATAATTCACCCCTCCACTTT
. TRBD1 TRBJ1-2 TRBV6-1 CASSEARQGARGYTF TGTGCCAGCAGTGAAGCCCGACAGGGGGCGCGTGGCTACACCTTC
. . TRBJ2-3 TRBV2 CASRGGGDTQYF TGTGCCAGCAGGGGAGGGGGTGATACGCAGTATTTT
. . TRBJ1-5 TRBV7-2 CASSLARSNQPQHF TGTGCCAGCAGCTTAGCCAGGAGCAATCAGCCCCAGCATTTT
. . TRBJ1-1 TRBV7-9 CASSWPEIEADRRNTEAFF TGTGCCAGCAGCTGGCCCGAGATCGAAGCTGACAGGAGGAACACTGAAGCTTTCTTT
. . TRBJ2-7 TRBV12-3/TRBV12-4 CASRRGLYEQYF TGTGCCAGCAGGAGGGGGTTGTACGAGCAGTACTTC
. TRBD2 TRBJ2-1 TRBV28 CASTSGTYNEQFF TGTGCCAGCACTAGCGGAACCTACAATGAGCAGTTCTTC
. TRBD1 TRBJ1-4 TRBV7-9 CASGTGGSEKLFF TGTGCCAGCGGAACAGGGGGCTCTGAAAAACTGTTTTTT
once TRBD1 TRBJ1-5 TRBV27 CASSVSTGGNNQPQHF TGTGCCAGCAGTGTCTCGACAGGGGGTAACAATCAGCCCCAGCATTTT
. TRBD2 TRBJ2-7 TRBV7-2 CASSLNGGRASAEQYF TGTGCCAGCAGCCTAAATGGGGGGAGGGCGTCCGCCGAGCAGTACTTC
once TRBD2 TRBJ2-1 TRBV5-4 CASSFGLAGGRGEQFF TGTGCCAGCAGCTTTGGTCTAGCGGGGGGGCGCGGTGAGCAGTTCTTC
. . TRBJ2-7 TRBV3-1/TRBV3-2 CASTGGESEQYF TGTGCCAGCACCGGCGGGGAGAGCGAGCAGTACTTC
. TRBD2 TRBJ2-5 TRBV18 CASSPRIAGAQYQETQYF TGTGCCAGCTCACCTAGAATAGCGGGGGCTCAGTACCAAGAGACCCAGTACTTC
few TRBD1 TRBJ1-4 TRBV15 CATSRKRLQGGNEKLFF TGTGCCACCAGCAGAAAACGGTTACAGGGGGGGAATGAAAAACTGTTTTTT
. . TRBJ1-2 TRBV19 CASSPGYRANYGYTF TGTGCCAGTTCCCCGGGATACAGAGCTAACTATGGCTACACCTTC
. TRBD2 TRBJ2-3 TRBV7-8 CASSSIIRGSKDTQYF TGTGCCAGCAGCTCCATAATCCGCGGGAGTAAAGATACGCAGTATTTT
once . TRBJ2-5 TRBV5-5 CASSLMGHKQETQYF TGTGCCAGCAGCTTGATGGGACACAAGCAAGAGACCCAGTACTTC
. . TRBJ2-7 TRBV27 CASSFRQIQYF TGTGCCAGCAGTTTCCGACAAATCCAGTACTTC
. . TRBJ1-5 TRBV27 CASSPQGKLQPQHF TGTGCCAGCAGTCCGCAGGGGAAGCTTCAGCCCCAGCATTTT
. . TRBJ2-5 TRBV4-2 CASSQEWSQGETQYF TGTGCCAGCAGCCAAGAATGGTCACAGGGAGAGACCCAGTACTTC
. . TRBJ2-7 TRBV27 CASSLRGRNSYEQYF TGTGCCAGCAGTTTAAGGGGTAGGAATTCCTACGAGCAGTACTTC